The subject of this entry is one T cell receptor beta chain. Authors' processing steps: Estimation of nucleated cell counts was performed using reference gene primer amplification. Method: immunoSEQ multiplex PCR; TCRdb's copy keeps in-frame clones and lacks some. That table gives V, J and clone size, and the DNA gave D and trimming. The sample includes some 50,000 clones, approximately 84% of them seen just once. The junction had 10 bases not matched to a gene; V was cut back by 5 bases and J by 1 base. This CDR3 spans 17 amino acids. Germline CDR1 is MDHEN and CDR2 is SYDVKM. The data stem from a study of blood T cell repertoires in COVID-19. Study summary: From the United States, Italy and Spain came samples of acute and convalescent COVID-19. PBMCs, B-cell-depleted T cells, or T cells were the source of the cDNA or gDNA that made up the material.

The clonotype originates from a man in his fifties with active COVID-19. V and J are TRBV28 and TRBJ1-4; 7 positions agree with TRBD1. The sample consisted of peripheral blood. In DNA form, the CDR3 reads TGTGCCAGCAGTCCTCGACAGGGAAGGGGAACTAATGAAAAACTGTTTTTT. It codes for CASSPRQGRGTNEKLFF.